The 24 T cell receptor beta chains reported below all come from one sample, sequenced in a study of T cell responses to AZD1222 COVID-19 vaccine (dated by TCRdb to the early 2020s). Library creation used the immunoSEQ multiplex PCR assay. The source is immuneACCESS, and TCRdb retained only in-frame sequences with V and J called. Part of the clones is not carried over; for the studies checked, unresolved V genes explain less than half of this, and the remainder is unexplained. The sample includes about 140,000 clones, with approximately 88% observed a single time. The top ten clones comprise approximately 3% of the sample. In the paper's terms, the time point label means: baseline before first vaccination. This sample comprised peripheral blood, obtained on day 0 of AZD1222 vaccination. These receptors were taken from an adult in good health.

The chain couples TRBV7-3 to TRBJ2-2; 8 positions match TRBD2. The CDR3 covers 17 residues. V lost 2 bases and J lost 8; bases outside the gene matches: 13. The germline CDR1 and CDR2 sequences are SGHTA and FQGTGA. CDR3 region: CASSLRRSFAGGGELFF. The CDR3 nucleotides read TGTGCCAGCAGCTTACGTCGATCATTTGCGGGAGGTGGGGAGCTGTTTTTT.

CDR3: CASRQEAGTADDAFF. Written as DNA, the CDR3 is TGTGCCAGCAGGCAAGAGGCCGGGACAGCAGACGACGCTTTCTTT. The genes are TRBV7-8 and TRBJ1-1, with 7 bases lining up with TRBD1. The CDR3 is made up of 15 amino acids. CDR1 is SGHVS, CDR2 FQNEAQ, per germline. V shed 6 bases and J 11 bases; nucleotides not matched to a gene: 18.

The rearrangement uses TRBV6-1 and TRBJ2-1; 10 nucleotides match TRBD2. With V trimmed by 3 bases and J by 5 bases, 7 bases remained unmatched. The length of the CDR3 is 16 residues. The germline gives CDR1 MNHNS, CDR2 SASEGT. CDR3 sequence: CASSDVWTSGHNEQFF. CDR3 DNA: TGTGCCAGCAGTGACGTTTGGACTAGCGGCCACAATGAGCAGTTCTTC.

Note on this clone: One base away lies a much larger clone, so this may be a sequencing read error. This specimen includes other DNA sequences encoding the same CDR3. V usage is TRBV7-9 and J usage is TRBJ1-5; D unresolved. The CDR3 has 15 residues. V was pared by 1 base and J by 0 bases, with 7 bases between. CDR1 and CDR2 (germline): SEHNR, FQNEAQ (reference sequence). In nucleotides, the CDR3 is TGTGCCAGCAGCTTAGGCGGATATAGCAATCAGCCCCAGCATTTT. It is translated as CASSLGGYSNQPQHF.

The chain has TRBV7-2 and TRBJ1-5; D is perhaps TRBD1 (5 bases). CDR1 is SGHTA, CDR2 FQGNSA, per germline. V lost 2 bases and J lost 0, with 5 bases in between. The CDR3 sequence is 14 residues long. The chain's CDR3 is CASSLQGSNQPQHF. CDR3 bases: TGTGCCAGCAGCTTACAGGGTAGCAATCAGCCCCAGCATTTT.

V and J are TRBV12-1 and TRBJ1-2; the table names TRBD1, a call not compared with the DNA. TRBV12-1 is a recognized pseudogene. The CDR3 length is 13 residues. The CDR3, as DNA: TGTGCCAGCAGCTTAGGACAGAGACATGGCTACACCTTC. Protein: CASSLGQRHGYTF.

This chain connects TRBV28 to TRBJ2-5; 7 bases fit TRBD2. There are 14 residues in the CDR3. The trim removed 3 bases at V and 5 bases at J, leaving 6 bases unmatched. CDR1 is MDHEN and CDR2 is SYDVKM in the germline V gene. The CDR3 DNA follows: TGTGCCAGCAGTTTCGGCGGGAGCGGGGAGACCCAGTACTTC. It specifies CASSFGGSGETQYF.

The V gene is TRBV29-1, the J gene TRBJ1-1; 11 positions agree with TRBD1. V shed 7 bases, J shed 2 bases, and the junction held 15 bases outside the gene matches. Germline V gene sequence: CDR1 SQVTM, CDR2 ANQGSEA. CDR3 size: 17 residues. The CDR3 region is CSANPDRGRGENTEAFF. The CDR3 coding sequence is TGCAGCGCCAACCCGGACAGGGGGCGAGGTGAAAACACTGAAGCTTTCTTT.

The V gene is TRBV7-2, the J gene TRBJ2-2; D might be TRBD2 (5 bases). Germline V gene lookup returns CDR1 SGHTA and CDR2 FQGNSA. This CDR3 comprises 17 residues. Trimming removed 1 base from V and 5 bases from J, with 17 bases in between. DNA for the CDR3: TGTGCCAGCAGCTTAGACCCAGCTCGGGGAAGGACCGGGGAGCTGTTTTTT. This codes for CASSLDPARGRTGELFF.

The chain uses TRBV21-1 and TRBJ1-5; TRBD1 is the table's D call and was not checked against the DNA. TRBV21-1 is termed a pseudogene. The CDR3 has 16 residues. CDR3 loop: CASSNSTGCPNQPQHF. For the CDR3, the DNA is TGTGCCAGCAGCAATTCCACAGGGTGCCCCAATCAGCCCCAGCATTTT.

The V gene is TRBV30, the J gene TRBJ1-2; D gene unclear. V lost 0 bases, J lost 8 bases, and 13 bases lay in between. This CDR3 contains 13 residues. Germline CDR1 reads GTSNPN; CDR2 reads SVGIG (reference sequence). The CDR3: CAWSVIGESGYTF. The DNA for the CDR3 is TGTGCCTGGAGTGTGATCGGAGAGAGCGGCTACACCTTC.

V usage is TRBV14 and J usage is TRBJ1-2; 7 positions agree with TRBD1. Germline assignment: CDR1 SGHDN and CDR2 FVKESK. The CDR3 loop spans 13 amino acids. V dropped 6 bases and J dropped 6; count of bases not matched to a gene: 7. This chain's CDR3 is CASSQIQGDGYTF. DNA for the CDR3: TGTGCCAGCAGTCAAATCCAGGGGGATGGCTACACCTTC.

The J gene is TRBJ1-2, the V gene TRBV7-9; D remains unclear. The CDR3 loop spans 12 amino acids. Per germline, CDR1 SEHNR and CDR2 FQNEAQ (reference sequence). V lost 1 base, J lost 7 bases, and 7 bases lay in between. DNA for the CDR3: TGTGCCAGCAGCTTAGTGGATATTGGCTACACCTTC. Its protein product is CASSLVDIGYTF.

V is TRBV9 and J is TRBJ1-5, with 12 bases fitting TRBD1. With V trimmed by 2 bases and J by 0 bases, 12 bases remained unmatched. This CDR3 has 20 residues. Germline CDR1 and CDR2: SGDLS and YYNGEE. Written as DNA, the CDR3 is TGTGCCAGCAGCGTCGACCGGGACAGGGGGCGTAGGGATAGCAATCAGCCCCAGCATTTT. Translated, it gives CASSVDRDRGRRDSNQPQHF.

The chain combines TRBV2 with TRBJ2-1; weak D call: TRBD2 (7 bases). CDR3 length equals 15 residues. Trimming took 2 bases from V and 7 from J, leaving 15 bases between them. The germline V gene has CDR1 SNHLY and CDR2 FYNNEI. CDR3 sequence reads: CASSELAEGENEQFF. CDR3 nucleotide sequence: TGTGCCAGCAGTGAACTAGCGGAGGGGGAGAATGAGCAGTTCTTC. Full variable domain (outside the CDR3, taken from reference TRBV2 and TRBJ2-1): EPEVTQTPSHQVTQMGQEVILRCVPISNHLYFYWYRQILGQKVEFLVSFYNNEISEKSEIFDDQFSVERPDGSNFTLKIRSTKLEDSAMYFCASSELAEGENEQFFGPGTRLTVL.

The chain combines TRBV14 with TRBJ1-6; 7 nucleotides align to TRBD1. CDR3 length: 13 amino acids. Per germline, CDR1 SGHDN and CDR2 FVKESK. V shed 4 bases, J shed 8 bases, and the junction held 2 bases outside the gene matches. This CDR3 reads CASSPTGHSPLHF. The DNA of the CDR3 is TGTGCCAGCAGCCCGACAGGGCATTCACCCCTCCACTTT.

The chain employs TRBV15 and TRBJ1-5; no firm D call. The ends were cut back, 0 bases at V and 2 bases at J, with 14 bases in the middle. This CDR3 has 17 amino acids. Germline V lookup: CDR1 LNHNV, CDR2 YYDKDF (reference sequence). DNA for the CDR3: TGTGCCACCAGCAGAGACGCAGGACTCATTGGCAATCAGCCCCAGCATTTT. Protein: CATSRDAGLIGNQPQHF.

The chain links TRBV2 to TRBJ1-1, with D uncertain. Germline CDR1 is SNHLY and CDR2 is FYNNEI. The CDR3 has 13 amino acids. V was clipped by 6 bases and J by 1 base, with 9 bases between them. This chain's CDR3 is CASSGPGNTEAFF. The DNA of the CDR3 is TGTGCCAGCAGCGGCCCGGGGAACACTGAAGCTTTCTTT.

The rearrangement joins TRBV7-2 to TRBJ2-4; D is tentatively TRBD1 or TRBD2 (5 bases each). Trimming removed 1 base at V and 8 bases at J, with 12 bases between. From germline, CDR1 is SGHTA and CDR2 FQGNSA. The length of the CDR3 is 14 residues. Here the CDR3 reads CASSLGGVGDIQYF. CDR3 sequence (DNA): TGTGCCAGCAGCTTAGGAGGGGTTGGGGACATTCAGTACTTC.

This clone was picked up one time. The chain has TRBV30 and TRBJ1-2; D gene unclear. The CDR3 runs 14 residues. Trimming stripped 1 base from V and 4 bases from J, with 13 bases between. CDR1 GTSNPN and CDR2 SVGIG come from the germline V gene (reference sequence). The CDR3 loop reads CAWSAVGPIYGYTF. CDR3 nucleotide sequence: TGTGCCTGGAGTGCAGTGGGTCCAATCTATGGCTACACCTTC.

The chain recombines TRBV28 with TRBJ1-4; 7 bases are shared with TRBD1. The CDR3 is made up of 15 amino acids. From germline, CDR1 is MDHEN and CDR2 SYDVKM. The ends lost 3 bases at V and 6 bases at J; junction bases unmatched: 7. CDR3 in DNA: TGTGCCAGCAGTTTCCTCGACAGGGTGCATGAAAAACTGTTTTTT. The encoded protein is CASSFLDRVHEKLFF.

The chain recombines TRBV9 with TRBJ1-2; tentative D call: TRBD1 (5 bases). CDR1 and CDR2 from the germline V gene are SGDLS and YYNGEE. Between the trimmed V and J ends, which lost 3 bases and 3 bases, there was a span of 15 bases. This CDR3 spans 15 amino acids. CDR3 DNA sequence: TGTGCCAGCAGCGATCCCAACGGGGCGGACTATGGCTACACCTTC. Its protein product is CASSDPNGADYGYTF.

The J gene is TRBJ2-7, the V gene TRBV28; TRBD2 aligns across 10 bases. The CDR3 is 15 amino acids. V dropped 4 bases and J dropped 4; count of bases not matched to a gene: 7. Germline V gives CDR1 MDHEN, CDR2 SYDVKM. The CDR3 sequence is CASSYSGRAIYEQYF. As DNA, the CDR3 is TGTGCCAGCAGTTACAGCGGGAGGGCCATATACGAGCAGTACTTC.

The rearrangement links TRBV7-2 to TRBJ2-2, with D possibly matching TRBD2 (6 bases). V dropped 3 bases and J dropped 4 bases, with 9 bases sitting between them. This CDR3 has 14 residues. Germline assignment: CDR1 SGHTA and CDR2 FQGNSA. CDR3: CASSFRGVTGELFF. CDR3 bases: TGTGCCAGCAGCTTTCGCGGGGTCACCGGGGAGCTGTTTTTT.